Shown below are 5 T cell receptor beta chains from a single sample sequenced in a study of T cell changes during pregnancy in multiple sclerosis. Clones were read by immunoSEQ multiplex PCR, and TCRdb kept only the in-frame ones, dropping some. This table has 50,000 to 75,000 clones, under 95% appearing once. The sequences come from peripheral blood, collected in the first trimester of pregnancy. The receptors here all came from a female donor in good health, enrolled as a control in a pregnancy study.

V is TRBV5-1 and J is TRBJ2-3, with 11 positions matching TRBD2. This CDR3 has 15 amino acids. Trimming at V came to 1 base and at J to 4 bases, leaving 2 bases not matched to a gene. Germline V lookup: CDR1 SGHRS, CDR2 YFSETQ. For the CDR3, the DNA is TGCGCCAGCAGCTTGTCACTAGCGGGGGCAGATACGCAGTATTTT. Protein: CASSLSLAGADTQYF.

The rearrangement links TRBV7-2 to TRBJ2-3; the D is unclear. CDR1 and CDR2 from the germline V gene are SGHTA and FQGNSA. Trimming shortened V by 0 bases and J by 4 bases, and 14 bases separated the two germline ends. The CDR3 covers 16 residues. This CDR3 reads CASSLAPAGRADTQYF. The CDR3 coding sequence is TGTGCCAGCAGCTTAGCACCAGCTGGGCGCGCAGATACGCAGTATTTT.

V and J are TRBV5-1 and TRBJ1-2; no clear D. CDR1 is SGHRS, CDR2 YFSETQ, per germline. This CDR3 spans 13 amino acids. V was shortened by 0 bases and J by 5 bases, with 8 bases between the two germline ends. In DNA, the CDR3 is TGCGCCAGCAGCTTGGTGACCGGGTATGGCTACACCTTC. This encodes CASSLVTGYGYTF.

The CDR3 DNA follows: TGTGCCAGCAGAATACCGGGACTGAACAATGAGCAGTTCTTC. Protein: CASRIPGLNNEQFF. This rearrangement joins TRBV27 to TRBJ2-1; a possible D gene is TRBD2 (6 bases). The germline CDR1 and CDR2 sequences are MNHEY and SMNVEV (reference sequence). This CDR3 comprises 14 residues. V was shortened by 6 bases and J by 5 bases, with 14 bases between the two germline ends.

CDR3 loop: CASSLTGGRNTIYF. CDR3 coding DNA: TGTGCCAGCAGCCTTACCGGGGGAAGAAACACCATATATTTT. The V and J genes are TRBV6-1 and TRBJ1-3; D possibly corresponds to TRBD1 (5 bases). From germline, CDR1 is MNHNS and CDR2 SASEGT. This CDR3 has 14 amino acids. V lost 6 bases and J 5 bases, leaving 14 bases between the germline ends.